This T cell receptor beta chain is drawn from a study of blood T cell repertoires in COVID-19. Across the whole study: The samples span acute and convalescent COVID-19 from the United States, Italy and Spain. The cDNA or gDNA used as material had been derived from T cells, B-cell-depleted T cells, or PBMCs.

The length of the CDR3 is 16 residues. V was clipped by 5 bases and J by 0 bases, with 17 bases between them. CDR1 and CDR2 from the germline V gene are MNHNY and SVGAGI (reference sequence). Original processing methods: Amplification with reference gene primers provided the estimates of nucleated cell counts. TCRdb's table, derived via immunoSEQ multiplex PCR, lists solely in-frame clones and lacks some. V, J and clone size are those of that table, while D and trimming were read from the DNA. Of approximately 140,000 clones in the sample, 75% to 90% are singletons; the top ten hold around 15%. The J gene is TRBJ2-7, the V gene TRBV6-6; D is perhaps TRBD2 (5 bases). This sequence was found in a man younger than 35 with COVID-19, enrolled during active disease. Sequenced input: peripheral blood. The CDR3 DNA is TGTGCCAGCAGTCGATCTGGGAGCGATATCTCCTACGAGCAGTACTTC. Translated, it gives CASSRSGSDISYEQYF.